The following is a TCR beta chain sequence with its context. Its antigen remains unknown. The data were taken from a study of cytotoxic CD8 clonotypes in ibrutinib-treated CLL. General study findings and limits: Samples from sustained-remission and progressing patients were taken at different times.

The CDR3 runs 12 residues. CDR1 MNHNY and CDR2 SVGAGI come from the germline V gene (reference sequence). The J segment lost 11 bases and the V segment lost 5 bases, leaving 9 bases of the junction unmatched. With sequencing, the targeted depth ranged from 1 in 200,000 to 1 in 1 million T cells. Only in-frame clones appear in the TCRdb table, and some are missing; sequencing was by immunoSEQ multiplex PCR. This sample has about 330,000 clones; roughly 71% occur once, and the top ten carry around 6.5%. The clonotype originates from a human donor with chronic lymphocytic leukemia. The starting material was PBMCs, obtained after 36 months of ibrutinib treatment. The chain combines TRBV6-6 with TRBJ2-7, with 7 bases matching TRBD2. The CDR3 here is CASSKPRGVEYF. The CDR3 DNA reads TGTGCCAGCAGTAAGCCCCGGGGGGTGGAGTACTTC.